The 25 T cell receptor beta chains reported below all come from one sample, sequenced in a study of T cell repertoires in cytomegalovirus infection. For these receptors, no antigen is known. One entry per CDR3 protein, called by TCRdb with MiXCR from the reads. This repertoire shows roughly 990,000 distinct CDR3 sequences, approximately 31% found once; its top ten account for about 14%. The input for sequencing was cultured CD8+ T cells from PBMCs, taken from culture after CMV antigen stimulation. These receptors came from a human donor in good health (CMV status not recorded). Some clones in this sample may be carry-over from other donors' samples.

This clonotype was counted between two and nine times. The chain joins TRBV20-1 to TRBJ1-5, with 9 bases matching TRBD1. Germline CDR1 and CDR2: DFQATT and SNEGSKA (reference sequence). The CDR3 sequence is 13 residues long. The trim removed 6 bases at V and 6 bases at J, leaving 6 bases unmatched. CDR3 nucleotide sequence: TGCAGTGCACGGACAGGGGAGGTTCAGCCCCAGCATTTT. It specifies CSARTGEVQPQHF.

This chain joins TRBV10-1 and TRBJ2-3; 7 bases are shared with TRBD2. V was pared by 3 bases and J by 0 bases, with 6 bases of the junction left unmatched. The CDR3 consists of 16 residues. Germline assignment: CDR1 WNHNN and CDR2 SYGVQD (reference sequence). CDR3: CASSDLGGVSTDTQYF. The CDR3, as DNA: TGCGCCAGCAGTGATTTGGGGGGGGTGAGCACAGATACGCAGTATTTT.

This clonotype was seen once. The gene calls are TRBV6-2 or TRBV6-3 and TRBJ2-5, with a tentative D call TRBD2 (7 bases). V was trimmed by 6 bases and J by 5 bases, leaving 19 bases between them. The CDR3 has 15 residues. Germline V lookup: CDR1 MNHEY, CDR2 SVGEGT. CDR3 bases: TGTGCCAGCAGCCTGGGACTAAGGAGGGGGGAGACCCAGTACTTC. Protein sequence: CASSLGLRRGETQYF.

V and J are TRBV6-8 and TRBJ1-1, with no clear D. Trimming pared 0 bases from V and 1 base from J, leaving 18 bases between. Germline CDR1 reads MNHGY; CDR2 reads SAAAGT. The length of the CDR3 is 18 residues. CDR3 sequence: CASSYSVPKRPANTEAFF. In nucleotides, the CDR3 is TGTGCCAGCAGTTACTCGGTTCCTAAAAGACCGGCGAACACTGAAGCTTTCTTT.

V is TRBV4-1 and J is TRBJ2-1; unclear D gene. The germline V gene has CDR1 MGHRA and CDR2 YSYEKL. This CDR3 is 14 amino acids long. Deletions cut 1 base from V and 13 bases from J, with 17 bases between. The CDR3 sequence is CASSQGGPFDPQFF. The CDR3 nucleotides read TGCGCCAGCAGCCAAGGTGGCCCATTTGACCCCCAGTTCTTC.

This clonotype has only a few counts. This rearrangement joins TRBV19 to TRBJ2-1, with D perhaps TRBD1 or TRBD2 (5 bases each). Between the trimmed V and J ends, which lost 3 bases and 8 bases, there was a span of 11 bases. Germline V gene sequence: CDR1 LNHDA, CDR2 SQIVND (reference sequence). The CDR3 is made up of 13 amino acids. The CDR3 bases are TGTGCCAGTAGTATTGCCCGGGGCGATGAGCAGTTCTTC. This translates into CASSIARGDEQFF.

The genes are TRBV6-2 or TRBV6-3 and TRBJ2-1, with D perhaps TRBD1 (6 bases). This CDR3 spans 16 amino acids. V gave up 5 bases and J gave up 5 bases, with 19 bases separating them. From germline, CDR1 is MNHEY and CDR2 SVGEGT. The DNA of the CDR3 is TGTGCCAGCAGTCGAGGACAGACCGACCTTGACAATGAGCAGTTCTTC. This gives the protein CASSRGQTDLDNEQFF.

In this sample, this clonotype turned up a few times. J is TRBJ2-7 and V is TRBV4-2; D is ambiguous. The germline V gene has CDR1 LGHNA and CDR2 YNFKEQ. The CDR3 is 13 residues long. Trimming removed 0 bases from V and 5 bases from J, with 8 bases in between. Here the CDR3 DNA reads TGTGCCAGCAGCCAAGATCAGGCCGACGAGCAGTACTTC. Protein sequence: CASSQDQADEQYF.

This clonotype was counted many times. The chain joins TRBV11-3 to TRBJ2-2; 12 bases agree with TRBD2. With 2 bases clipped from V and 3 bases from J, the junction kept 7 bases outside the gene matches. Germline CDR1 SGHNT, CDR2 YENEEA. This CDR3 has 18 residues. CDR3 amino acids: CASSLLLAGGPDTGELFF. The CDR3 coding sequence is TGTGCCAGCAGCTTATTGCTAGCGGGGGGGCCGGACACCGGGGAGCTGTTTTTT.

This clonotype came up many times. The rearrangement uses TRBV7-6 and TRBJ2-3, with 9 bases fitting TRBD2. The CDR3 spans 15 residues. Germline V gene data show CDR1 as SGHVS and CDR2 as FNYEAQ. V shed 5 bases, J shed 1 base, and the junction held 4 bases outside the gene matches. The CDR3 nucleotides are TGTGCCAGCAGCACTCGGACTAGCGGCACAGATACGCAGTATTTT. It specifies CASSTRTSGTDTQYF.

This clonotype was recorded a few times. The chain employs TRBV4-1 and TRBJ1-2, with a tentative D call TRBD1 (5 bases). V lost 1 base, J lost 7 bases, and 13 bases lay in between. The CDR3 is 14 amino acids. Germline assignment: CDR1 MGHRA and CDR2 YSYEKL. CDR3 loop: CASSQAGGVGGYTF. In DNA form, the CDR3 reads TGCGCCAGCAGCCAAGCTGGAGGGGTGGGTGGCTACACCTTC.

This clonotype appeared a few times. The chain couples TRBV27 to TRBJ1-5; 8 bases match TRBD1. The J segment lost 1 base and the V segment lost 3 bases, leaving 5 bases of the junction unmatched. Germline V gene data show CDR1 as MNHEY and CDR2 as SMNVEV (reference sequence). The CDR3 consists of 16 residues. In DNA form, the CDR3 reads TGTGCCAGCAGTTTGGACAGGGTTCGGAGCAATCAGCCCCAGCATTTT. Its translation is CASSLDRVRSNQPQHF.

The rearrangement links TRBV3-1 to TRBJ1-6; TRBD1 is a possible D gene (6 bases). Germline CDR1 LGHDT, CDR2 YNNKEL (reference sequence). This CDR3 has 15 amino acids. Trimming cost V 0 bases and J 10 bases, with 13 bases left between them. The CDR3 protein is CASSQDGGAGSPLHF. The CDR3 DNA follows: TGTGCCAGCAGCCAAGATGGGGGCGCCGGATCACCCCTCCACTTT.

Only a few counts were recorded for this clonotype. The chain links TRBV7-2 to TRBJ2-1, with 8 nucleotides matching TRBD2. Losses at the gene ends were 7 bases for V and 7 bases for J; bases not matched to a gene: 12. Germline V gene lookup returns CDR1 SGHTA and CDR2 FQGNSA. The CDR3 loop spans 15 amino acids. The DNA for the CDR3 is TGTGCCAGCACCGAGGGGCGGGGGGACGGTAATGAGCAGTTCTTC. Encoded protein: CASTEGRGDGNEQFF.

The rearrangement links TRBV4-1 to TRBJ1-2, with D tentatively TRBD1 (5 bases). Per the germline V gene, CDR1 is MGHRA and CDR2 is YSYEKL. CDR3 length: 14 amino acids. Trimming shortened V by 6 bases and J by 2 bases, and 13 bases separated the two germline ends. The CDR3 reads CASSALGTNYGYTF. The DNA of the CDR3 is TGCGCCAGCAGTGCCCTAGGGACCAACTATGGCTACACCTTC.

The chain carries TRBV11-2 and TRBJ2-1; D unresolved. This CDR3 region has 14 residues. V gave up 0 bases and J gave up 7 bases, with 10 bases separating them. Germline CDR1 reads SGHAT; CDR2 reads FQNNGV. CDR3 region: CASSLDLGSNEQFF. CDR3 DNA: TGTGCCAGCAGCTTAGATCTCGGTTCAAATGAGCAGTTCTTC.

V usage is TRBV15 and J usage is TRBJ1-5; D gene unclear. The V gene's germline CDR1 is LNHNV and CDR2 YYDKDF (reference sequence). V was cut by 8 bases and J by 0 bases, with 23 bases left in between. This CDR3 is built from 18 residues. The CDR3 protein is CATDNVGILEYSNQPQHF. CDR3 nucleotide sequence: TGTGCCACCGACAACGTGGGGATTTTGGAGTATAGCAATCAGCCCCAGCATTTT.

This clonotype was recorded a few times. The chain has TRBV6-2 or TRBV6-3 and TRBJ2-7; TRBD1 matches 12 bases. CDR3 length equals 19 residues. Germline V gene sequence: CDR1 MNHEY, CDR2 SVGEGT. The V gene end was trimmed by 0 bases and the J gene end by 5 bases; junction bases not matched to a gene: 14. The CDR3 DNA reads TGTGCCAGCAGTTACTCAAATTGGACCGGGACAGGGGGCTTTCACGAGCAGTACGTC. Its translation: CASSYSNWTGTGGFHEQYV.

This clonotype has only a few counts. This rearrangement joins TRBV4-1 to TRBJ2-1; TRBD2 matches 8 bases. V gave up 1 base and J gave up 7 bases; unmatched junction bases: 6. Germline loops: CDR1 MGHRA, CDR2 YSYEKL. This CDR3 contains 15 residues. The CDR3 loop is CASSQVRGGVNEQFF. In DNA form, the CDR3 reads TGCGCCAGCAGCCAAGTCCGGGGGGGCGTAAATGAGCAGTTCTTC.

This chain joins TRBV5-1 and TRBJ2-1; the D gene is possibly TRBD2 (7 bases). The CDR3 covers 15 residues. V gave up 2 bases and J gave up 5 bases, with 14 bases separating them. Per the germline V gene, CDR1 is SGHRS and CDR2 is YFSETQ. The DNA for the CDR3 is TGCGCCAGCAGCTTCCCGGAGGGGGGGCACAATGAGCAGTTCTTC. Amino acids: CASSFPEGGHNEQFF. The full variable domain, with the rest looked up from reference TRBV5-1 and TRBJ2-1, is KAGVTQTPRYLIKTRGQQVTLSCSPISGHRSVSWYQQTPGQGLQFLFEYFSETQRNKGNFPGRFSGRQFSNSRSEMNVSTLELGDSALYLCASSFPEGGHNEQFFGPGTRLTVL.

The genes are TRBV6-5 and TRBJ2-3; D remains ambiguous. CDR1 is MNHEY and CDR2 is SVGAGI in the germline V gene. The V end was cut by 0 bases, the J end by 2 bases, with 6 bases between. The CDR3 contains 14 residues. DNA for the CDR3: TGTGCCAGCAGTTACTCGAGTGTCACAGATACGCAGTATTTT. Protein: CASSYSSVTDTQYF.

In this sample, this clonotype turned up once. Germline and junction disagree at one end, which may indicate a read error. This chain connects TRBV24-1 to TRBJ1-4, with TRBD1 matching 7 bases. CDR1 is KGHDR and CDR2 is SFDVKD in the germline V gene. This CDR3 has 15 residues. CDR3 in DNA: TGTGCCACCAATGATGGTCGGACAGGCGGTGAAAAACTGTTTTTT. It yields the protein CATNDGRTGGEKLFF.

There are a few counts of this clonotype. The J gene is TRBJ1-1, the V gene TRBV6-2 or TRBV6-3; maybe TRBD1 (5 bases). The CDR3 is 15 amino acids. Trimming removed 0 bases at V and 4 bases at J, with 12 bases between. CDR1 and CDR2 (germline): MNHEY, SVGEGT. The CDR3 protein is CASSYSQGPGTEAFF. In DNA, the CDR3 is TGTGCCAGCAGTTACTCGCAGGGCCCGGGCACTGAAGCTTTCTTT.

In this sample, this clonotype turned up a few times. The chain combines TRBV6-5 with TRBJ1-1; no clear D gene. CDR3 length equals 13 residues. The V gene lost 0 bases and the J gene lost 6 bases, with 8 bases spanning the gap. The V gene's germline CDR1 is MNHEY and CDR2 SVGAGI. CDR3 nucleotides: TGTGCCAGCAGTTACTCCGAAAAGGCTGAAGCTTTCTTT. It codes for CASSYSEKAEAFF.

This chain links TRBV4-1 with TRBJ2-7; 7 bases are a match to TRBD2. V shed 1 base, J shed 5 bases, and the junction held 8 bases outside the gene matches. The CDR3 loop spans 15 amino acids. Per the germline V gene, CDR1 is MGHRA and CDR2 is YSYEKL. The CDR3 sequence is CASSQGSGTGDEQYF. CDR3 DNA: TGCGCCAGCAGCCAAGGGAGCGGGACCGGGGACGAGCAGTACTTC.